The 9 T cell receptor beta chains given below trace back to one sample, sequenced in a study. TCRdb ran MiXCR on the 5' RACE reads and lists one entry per CDR3 protein. The table includes nearly 55,000 distinct CDR3 sequences, roughly 15% detected once. Sequencing used naive CD4+ T cells sorted from blood. Stated subset: naive CD4+ T cells, CD4+CD45RA+CD25-. These receptors were obtained from a female donor with breast cancer.

In its sample, this clonotype was seen many times. The V call is TRBV5-1, the J call TRBJ2-7; 10 nucleotides agree with TRBD1. CDR3 length equals 16 residues. V lost 0 bases to trimming and J lost 5 bases; unmatched junction nucleotides: 8. Looked up from germline, CDR1 is SGHRS and CDR2 is YFSETQ. The CDR3 DNA follows: TGCGCCAGCAGCTTGGGGAATCCGGGACAGGGGCACGAGCAGTACTTC. Encoded protein: CASSLGNPGQGHEQYF.

The chain joins TRBV5-1 to TRBJ2-5, with a tentative D call TRBD2 (7 bases). This CDR3 has 16 amino acids. CDR1 is SGHRS and CDR2 is YFSETQ in the germline V gene. V was pared by 0 bases and J by 9 bases, with 21 bases between. Here the CDR3 reads CASSLGPGGTEGSQYF. CDR3 in DNA: TGCGCCAGCAGCTTGGGGCCGGGGGGCACGGAAGGCTCCCAGTACTTC.

A word on this clonotype: The final CDR3 position lacks the conserved phenylalanine or tryptophan, pointing to a likely read error. The gene calls are TRBV28 and TRBJ2-7, with a tentative D call TRBD2 (5 bases). Between the trimmed V and J ends, which lost 8 bases and 5 bases, there was a span of 19 bases. The CDR3 is made up of 14 amino acids. Per germline, CDR1 MDHEN and CDR2 SYDVKM. The CDR3 bases are TGTGCCAGCTCACTAGACACGCCGCTTAACGAGCAGTACTCC. It is translated as CASSLDTPLNEQYS.

Comment on this clonotype: One junction end disagrees with the germline gene, perhaps due to a read error. The V and J genes are TRBV11-1 and TRBJ1-1; D perhaps matches TRBD1 (5 bases). CDR3 length equals 13 residues. Germline V gene sequence: CDR1 SGHAT, CDR2 FQDESV (reference sequence). The CDR3 coding sequence is TGTGCCAGCAGCGTGACAGTGAACACTGAGGCTTCCTTT. It codes for CASSVTVNTEASF.

This clonotype was seen more than once but under ten times. The V and J genes are TRBV7-9 and TRBJ2-5; no reliable D call. Trimming pared 5 bases from V and 2 bases from J, leaving 6 bases between. The CDR3 is made up of 12 amino acids. Germline V CDR1 and CDR2: SEHNR, FQNEAQ (reference sequence). CDR3: CASSLGQETQYF. CDR3 nucleotides: TGTGCCAGCAGCCTGGGGCAAGAGACCCAGTACTTC.

The table lists this clonotype with a few counts. The CDR3 protein is CAWRRQSHGYTF. The CDR3 DNA is TGTGCCTGGAGACGACAGAGTCATGGCTACACCTTC. V gene TRBV30 combines with J gene TRBJ1-2, with TRBD1 as a possible D gene (5 bases). This CDR3 contains 12 residues. V was shortened by 3 bases and J by 6 bases, with 11 bases between the two germline ends. The V gene's germline CDR1 is GTSNPN and CDR2 SVGIG (reference sequence).

This clonotype was observed at least ten times. The rearrangement links TRBV6-1 to TRBJ2-5; the D gene is possibly TRBD1 (6 bases). The CDR3 has 15 residues. The germline V and J ends were trimmed by 4 bases and 4 bases, with 16 bases remaining between them. Germline assignment: CDR1 MNHNS and CDR2 SASEGT. Here the CDR3 reads CASSGRTANRETQYF. CDR3 coding DNA: TGTGCCAGCAGTGGGAGGACAGCAAACAGAGAGACCCAGTACTTC.

The J gene is TRBJ1-1, the V gene TRBV12-3 or TRBV12-4; the D is unclear. The CDR3 is 13 amino acids. V was pared by 5 bases and J by 7 bases, with 14 bases between. The CDR3 is CASSPAARGEAFF. In DNA form, the CDR3 reads TGTGCCAGCAGTCCCGCCGCGCGTGGTGAAGCTTTCTTT.

This clonotype was observed many times. The rearrangement joins TRBV5-1 to TRBJ2-5; D tentatively fits TRBD1 or TRBD2 (5 bases each). V was pared by 0 bases and J by 2 bases, with 11 bases between. Germline V gives CDR1 SGHRS, CDR2 YFSETQ. The CDR3 spans 15 residues. CDR3 bases: TGCGCCAGCAGCTTGGCTGGGGGAACTCAAGAGACCCAGTACTTC. It codes for CASSLAGGTQETQYF.